This TCR beta chain was documented in a study of CD8 T cells in Susac syndrome. This clonotype appeared once. An amount of RNA that ranged from about 0.45 to 1 ug was reverse transcribed with random hexamers. The authors amplified TCR beta CDR3 across 54 Vbeta and 13 Jbeta using immunoSEQ multiplex PCR. TCRdb re-derived calls from the immunoSEQ multiplex PCR reads in MiXCR, one entry per CDR3 protein. The sample yields 130,000 or so distinct CDR3 sequences, about 93% seen once. The CDR3 totals 14 residues. The V gene's germline CDR1 is MNHEY and CDR2 SMNVEV (reference sequence). Deletions cut 1 base from V and 4 bases from J, with 8 bases between.

The sample taken for sequencing was CD8+ T cells from PBMCs. The TCR comes from a human donor with multiple sclerosis. The genes are TRBV27 and TRBJ2-1; maybe TRBD2 (6 bases). This CDR3 is CASSLWGVYNEQFF. CDR3 in DNA: TGTGCCAGCAGTTTATGGGGGGTATACAATGAGCAGTTCTTC.